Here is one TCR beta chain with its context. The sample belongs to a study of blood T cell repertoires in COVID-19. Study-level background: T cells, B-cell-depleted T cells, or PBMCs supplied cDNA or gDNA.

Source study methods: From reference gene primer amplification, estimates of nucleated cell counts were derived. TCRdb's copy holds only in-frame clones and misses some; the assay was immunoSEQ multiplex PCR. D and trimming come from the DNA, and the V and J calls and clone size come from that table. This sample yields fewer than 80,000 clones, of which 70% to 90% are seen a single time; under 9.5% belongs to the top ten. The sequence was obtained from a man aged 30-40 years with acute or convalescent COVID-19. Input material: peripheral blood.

The CDR3 here is CASSAGTGVQEKLFF. The CDR3 DNA sequence: TGTGCCAGCAGCGCGGGGACAGGGGTGCAAGAAAAACTGTTTTTT. The rearrangement joins TRBV14 to TRBJ1-4; 10 bases agree with TRBD1. In germline, CDR1 is SGHDN, CDR2 FVKESK. V lost 5 bases and J lost 8; bases outside the gene matches: 8. There are 15 residues in the CDR3.